What follows is one TCR beta chain and its context. The entry originates in a study of blood T cells in healthy people across ages. Primed by a sample-barcoded 5' primer and a J-beta primer mix, a second PCR proceeded for about 6 to 11 cycles. Each TCR beta cDNA got a 12-nucleotide random molecular identifier. TCRdb re-called the 5' RACE reads through MiXCR, storing one row per CDR3 protein. This sample carries 730,000 or so distinct CDR3 sequences, roughly 43% of them seen once, and the ten largest clones take 20% to 25%. V lost 1 base and J 0 bases, leaving 3 bases between the germline ends. The CDR3 contains 14 residues. Per the germline V gene, CDR1 is SGHDN and CDR2 is FVKESK.

The origin of this receptor is a woman between 55 and 75 years old in good health. The V gene is TRBV14, the J gene TRBJ1-4; no firm D call. The sequenced sample consisted of blood. DNA for the CDR3: TGTGCCAGCAGCCAAGGGCCAACTAATGAAAAACTGTTTTTT. It yields the protein CASSQGPTNEKLFF.